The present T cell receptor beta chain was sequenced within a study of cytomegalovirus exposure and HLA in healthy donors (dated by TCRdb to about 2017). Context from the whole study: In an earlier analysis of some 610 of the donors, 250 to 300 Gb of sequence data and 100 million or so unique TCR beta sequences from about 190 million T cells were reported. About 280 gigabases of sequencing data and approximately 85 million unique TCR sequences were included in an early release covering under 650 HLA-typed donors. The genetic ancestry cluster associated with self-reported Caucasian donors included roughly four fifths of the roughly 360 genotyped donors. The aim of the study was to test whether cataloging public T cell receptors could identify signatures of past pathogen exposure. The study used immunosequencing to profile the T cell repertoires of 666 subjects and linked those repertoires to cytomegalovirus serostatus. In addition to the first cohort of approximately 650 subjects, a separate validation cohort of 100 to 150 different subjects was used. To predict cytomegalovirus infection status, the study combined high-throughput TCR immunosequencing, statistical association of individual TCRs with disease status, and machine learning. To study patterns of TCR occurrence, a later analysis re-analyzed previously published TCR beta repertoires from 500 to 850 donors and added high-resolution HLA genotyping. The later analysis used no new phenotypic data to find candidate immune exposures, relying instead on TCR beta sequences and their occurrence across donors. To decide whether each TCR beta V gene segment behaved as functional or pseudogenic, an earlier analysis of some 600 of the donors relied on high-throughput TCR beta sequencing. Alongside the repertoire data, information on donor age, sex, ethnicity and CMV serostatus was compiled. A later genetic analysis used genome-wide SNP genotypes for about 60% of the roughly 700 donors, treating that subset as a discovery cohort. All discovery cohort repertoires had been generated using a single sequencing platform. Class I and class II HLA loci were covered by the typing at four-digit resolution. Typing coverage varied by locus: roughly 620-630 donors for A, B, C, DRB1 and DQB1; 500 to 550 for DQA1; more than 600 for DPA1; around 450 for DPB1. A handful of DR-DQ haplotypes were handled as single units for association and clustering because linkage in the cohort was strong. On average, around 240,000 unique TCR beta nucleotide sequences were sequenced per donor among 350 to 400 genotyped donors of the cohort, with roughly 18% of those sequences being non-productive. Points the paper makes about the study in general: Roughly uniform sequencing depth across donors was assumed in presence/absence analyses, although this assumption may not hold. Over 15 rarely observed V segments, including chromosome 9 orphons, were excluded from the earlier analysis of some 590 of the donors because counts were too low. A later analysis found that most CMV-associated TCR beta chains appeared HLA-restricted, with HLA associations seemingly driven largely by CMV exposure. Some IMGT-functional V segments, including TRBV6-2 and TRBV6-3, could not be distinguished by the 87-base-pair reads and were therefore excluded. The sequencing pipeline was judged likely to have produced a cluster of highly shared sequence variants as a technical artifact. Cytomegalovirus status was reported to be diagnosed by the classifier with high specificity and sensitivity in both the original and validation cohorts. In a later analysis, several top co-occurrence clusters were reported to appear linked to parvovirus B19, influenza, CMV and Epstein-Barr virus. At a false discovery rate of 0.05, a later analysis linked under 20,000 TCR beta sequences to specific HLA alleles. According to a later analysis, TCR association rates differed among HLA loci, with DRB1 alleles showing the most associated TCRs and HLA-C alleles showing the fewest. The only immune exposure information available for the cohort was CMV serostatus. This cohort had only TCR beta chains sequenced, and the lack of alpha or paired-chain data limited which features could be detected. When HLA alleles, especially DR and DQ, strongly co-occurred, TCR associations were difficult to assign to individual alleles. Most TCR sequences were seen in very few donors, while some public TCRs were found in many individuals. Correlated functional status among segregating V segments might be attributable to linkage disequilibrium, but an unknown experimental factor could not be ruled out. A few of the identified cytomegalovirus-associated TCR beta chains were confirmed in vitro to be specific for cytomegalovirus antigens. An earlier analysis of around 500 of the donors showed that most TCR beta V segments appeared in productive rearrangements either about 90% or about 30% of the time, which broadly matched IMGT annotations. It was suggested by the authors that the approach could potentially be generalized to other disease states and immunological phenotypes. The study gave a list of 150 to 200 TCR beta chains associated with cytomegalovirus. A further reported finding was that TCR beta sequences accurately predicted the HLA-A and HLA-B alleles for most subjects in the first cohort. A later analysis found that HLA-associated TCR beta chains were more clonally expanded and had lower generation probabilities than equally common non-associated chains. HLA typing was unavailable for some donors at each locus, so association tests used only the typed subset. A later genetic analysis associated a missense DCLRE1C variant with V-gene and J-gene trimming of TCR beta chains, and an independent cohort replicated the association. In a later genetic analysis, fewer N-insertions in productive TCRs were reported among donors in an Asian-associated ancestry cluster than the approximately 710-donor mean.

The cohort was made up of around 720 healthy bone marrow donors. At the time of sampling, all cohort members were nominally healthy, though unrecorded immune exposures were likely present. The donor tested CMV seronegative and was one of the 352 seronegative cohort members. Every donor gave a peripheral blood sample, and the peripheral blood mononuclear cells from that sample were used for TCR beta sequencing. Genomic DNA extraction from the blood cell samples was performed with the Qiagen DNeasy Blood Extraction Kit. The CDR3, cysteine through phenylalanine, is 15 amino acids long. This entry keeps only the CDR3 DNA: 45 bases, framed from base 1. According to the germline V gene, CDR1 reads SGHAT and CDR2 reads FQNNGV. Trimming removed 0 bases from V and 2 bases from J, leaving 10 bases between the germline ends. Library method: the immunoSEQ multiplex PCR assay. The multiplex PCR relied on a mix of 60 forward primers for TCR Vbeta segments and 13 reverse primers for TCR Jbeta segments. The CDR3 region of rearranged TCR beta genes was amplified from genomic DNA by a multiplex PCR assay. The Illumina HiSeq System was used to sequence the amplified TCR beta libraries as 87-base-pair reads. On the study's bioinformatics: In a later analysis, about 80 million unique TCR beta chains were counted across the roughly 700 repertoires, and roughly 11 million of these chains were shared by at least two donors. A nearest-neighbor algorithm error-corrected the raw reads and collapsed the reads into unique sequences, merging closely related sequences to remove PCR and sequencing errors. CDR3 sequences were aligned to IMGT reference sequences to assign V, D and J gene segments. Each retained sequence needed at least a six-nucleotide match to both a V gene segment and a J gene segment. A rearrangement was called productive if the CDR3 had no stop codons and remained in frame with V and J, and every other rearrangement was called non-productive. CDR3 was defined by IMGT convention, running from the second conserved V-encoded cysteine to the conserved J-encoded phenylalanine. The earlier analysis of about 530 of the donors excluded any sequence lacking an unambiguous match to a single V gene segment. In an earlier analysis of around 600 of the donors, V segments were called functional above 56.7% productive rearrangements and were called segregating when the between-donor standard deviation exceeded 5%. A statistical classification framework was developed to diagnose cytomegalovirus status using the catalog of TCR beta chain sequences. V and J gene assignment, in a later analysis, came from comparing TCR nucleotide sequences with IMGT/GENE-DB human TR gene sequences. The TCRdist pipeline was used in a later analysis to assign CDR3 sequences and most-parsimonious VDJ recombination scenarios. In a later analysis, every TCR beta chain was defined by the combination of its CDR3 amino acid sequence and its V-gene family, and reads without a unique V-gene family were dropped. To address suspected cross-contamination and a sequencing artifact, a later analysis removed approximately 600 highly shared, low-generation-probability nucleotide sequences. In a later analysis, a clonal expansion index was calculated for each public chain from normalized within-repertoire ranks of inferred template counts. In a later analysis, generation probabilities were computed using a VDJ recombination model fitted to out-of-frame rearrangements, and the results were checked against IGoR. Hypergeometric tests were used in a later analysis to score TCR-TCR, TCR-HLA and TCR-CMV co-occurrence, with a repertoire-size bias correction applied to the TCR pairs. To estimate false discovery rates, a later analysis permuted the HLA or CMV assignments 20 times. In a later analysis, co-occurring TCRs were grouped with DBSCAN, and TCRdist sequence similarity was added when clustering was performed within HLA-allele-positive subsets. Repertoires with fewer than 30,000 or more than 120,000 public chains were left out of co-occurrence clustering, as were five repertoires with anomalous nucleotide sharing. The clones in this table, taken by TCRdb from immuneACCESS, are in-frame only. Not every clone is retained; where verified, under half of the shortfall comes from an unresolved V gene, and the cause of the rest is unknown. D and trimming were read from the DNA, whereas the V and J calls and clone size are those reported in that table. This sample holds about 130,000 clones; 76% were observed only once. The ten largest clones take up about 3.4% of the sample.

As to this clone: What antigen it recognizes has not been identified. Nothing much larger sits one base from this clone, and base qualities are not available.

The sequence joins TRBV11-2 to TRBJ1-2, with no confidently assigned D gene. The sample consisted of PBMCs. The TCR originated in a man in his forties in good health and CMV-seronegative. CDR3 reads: CASSLEASSNYGYTF. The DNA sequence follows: TGTGCCAGCAGCTTAGAGGCCAGTTCAAACTATGGCTACACCTTC. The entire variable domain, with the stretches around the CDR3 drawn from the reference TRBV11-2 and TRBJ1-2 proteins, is EAGVAQSPRYKIIEKRQSVAFWCNPISGHATLYWYQQILGQGPKLLIQFQNNGVVDDSQLPKDRFSAERLKGVDSTLKIQPAKLEDSAVYLCASSLEASSNYGYTFGSGTRLTVV.